This TCR beta chain stems from a study of blood T cells in healthy people across ages. Whole-study results and caveats: As age increased, TCR beta diversity per million T cells fell in a roughly linear fashion.

In germline, CDR1 is SNHLY, CDR2 FYNNEI. The V end was cut by 6 bases, the J end by 0 bases, with 16 bases between. The CDR3 extends over 16 amino acids. With respect to this clonotype: Its antigen is not known.

It was with a sample-barcoded 5' primer and a J-beta primer mix that a second PCR of roughly 6 to 12 cycles was run. TCRdb re-called the 5' RACE reads through MiXCR, storing one row per CDR3 protein. The table records about 1,400,000 distinct CDR3 sequences, approximately 63% of them present only once. Each of the donors had approximately 10 milliliters of peripheral blood drawn into EDTA-treated Vacutainer tubes. The chain couples TRBV2 to TRBJ2-3; no firm D call. Sequenced: blood. The TCR originated in a man between 18 and 29 years old in good health. DNA of the CDR3: TGTGCCAGCAGGACCTACAAAGGAGCTAGCACAGATACGCAGTATTTT. Its protein product is CASRTYKGASTDTQYF.